Listed here is a single T cell receptor (beta chain). The data originate from a study of blood T cell repertoires in COVID-19. In the study overall: Samples came from the United States, Italy and Spain, spanning acute and convalescent COVID-19.

Deletions cut 6 bases from V and 0 bases from J, with 21 bases between. This CDR3 is built from 19 residues. Germline V gene sequence: CDR1 MNHEY, CDR2 SMNVEV (reference sequence). In the study's own analysis: Using reference gene primer amplification, nucleated cell counts were estimated. Assay: immunoSEQ multiplex PCR; the TCRdb copy retains only in-frame clones and omits some. The V and J calls and clone size were taken over from that table, and D and trimming were inferred from the DNA. The sample has about 160,000 clones, about 90% seen once; the top ten hold 3% to 4%. This TCR derives from a woman in her seventies with acute or convalescent COVID-19. Sample: peripheral blood. The chain is built from TRBV27 and TRBJ2-6; TRBD1 is a possible D gene (6 bases). The CDR3 protein is CASSPWEQGHPSGANVLTF. As DNA, the CDR3 is TGTGCCAGCAGCCCCTGGGAACAGGGACACCCCTCTGGGGCCAACGTCCTGACTTTC.